This TCR beta chain was identified in a study of T cell responses to AZD1222 COVID-19 vaccine. Findings of the study overall: Just a handful of AZD1222 recipients were seropositive at baseline. Reports indicate that nearly half of spike-specific TCRs are directed at unmutated variant regions.

The analysis combined second doses at about 4 or about 12 weeks. To note about this clone: Its target is not known.

Measured with immunoSEQ multiplex PCR; TCRdb has only the in-frame clones, and not every one. The profile shows fewer than 180,000 clones, around nine tenths of them singletons. Germline assignment: CDR1 LNHNV and CDR2 YYDKDF (reference sequence). There are 14 residues in the CDR3. The junction had 1 base not matched to a gene; V was cut back by 3 bases and J by 0 bases. The sequencing here drew on peripheral blood, taken 28 days after the second AZD1222 dose. The source of this sequence is an adult who received the AZD1222 COVID-19 vaccine. The chain links TRBV15 to TRBJ1-1; TRBD1 aligns across 7 bases. DNA for the CDR3: TGTGCCACCAGCAGGGGACAGATGAACACTGAAGCTTTCTTT. Protein: CATSRGQMNTEAFF.